The 20 T cell receptor beta chains given below trace back to one sample, sequenced in a study of tumor-infiltrating lymphocytes in primary liver carcinoma. With around 500 ng total RNA as template and a constant-region primer, TCR beta cDNA was made. Slightly modified ARM-PCR with three nested multiplex PCR rounds yielded TCR beta libraries. Two initial PCR rounds of about 11 cycles each paired TRBV1-TRBV30 forward primers with a C-beta reverse primer. Via MiXCR, TCRdb re-called the multiplex PCR reads, giving one row per CDR3 protein. The data contain more than 100,000 distinct CDR3 sequences, approximately 70% of them singletons. DNA and RNA were both co-extracted from approximately 20-30 mg of bulk tissue that had not been sorted. The specimen was liver tumor tissue from sampling region 1. Regarding subset: tumor region T1, superior pole. The receptor set was obtained from a woman aged 55-75 years with primary liver carcinoma and hepatitis B virus infection.

As to this clonotype: It is likely a read error, because the conserved phenylalanine at the end of the CDR3 is missing. The CDR3 loop reads CANSLWGPSYEQYI. The CDR3, as DNA: TGTGCCAACAGCTTATGGGGTCCGTCCTACGAGCAGTACATC. This chain connects TRBV11-2 to TRBJ2-7; unclear D gene. This CDR3 contains 14 residues. Germline V gene lookup returns CDR1 SGHAT and CDR2 FQNNGV.

Points on this clonotype: This may come from a read error, since a much larger clone is one base off. The rearrangement joins TRBV5-6 to TRBJ2-3, with 12 bases matching TRBD2. In germline, CDR1 is SGHDT, CDR2 YYEEEE. This CDR3 is 23 amino acids long. The CDR3 sequence is CASNLLLLPWLAGGPGYTDTQYF. DNA of the CDR3: TGTGCCAGCAACTTGTTGTTGCTCCCGTGGCTAGCGGGAGGGCCCGGGTACACGGATACGCAGTATTTT.

This clonotype was found a few times. The V call is TRBV5-1, the J call TRBJ1-2, with 12 positions matching TRBD1. Germline lookup yields CDR1 SGHRS and CDR2 YFSETQ. This CDR3 is 15 amino acids long. V gave up 4 bases and J gave up 8 bases; unmatched junction bases: 9. The CDR3, as DNA: TGCGCCAGCAGCGAACCGGGACAGGGGGCGCGGGGCTACACCTTC. This encodes CASSEPGQGARGYTF.

This clonotype was observed at least ten times. V usage is TRBV5-1 and J usage is TRBJ2-3; 11 bases fit TRBD2. The CDR3 has 16 residues. The ends lost 4 bases at V and 4 bases at J; junction bases unmatched: 8. Germline V gene lookup returns CDR1 SGHRS and CDR2 YFSETQ. The CDR3 sequence: CASSAQLAGVPDTQYF. CDR3 DNA sequence: TGCGCCAGCAGCGCCCAACTAGCGGGAGTACCAGATACGCAGTATTTT.

This clonotype has only one observation. The conserved phenylalanine or tryptophan is not found at the CDR3 terminus, so this likely reflects a read error. The DNA is omitted, as the CDR3 cannot be located on it reliably, and the CDR3 follows TCRdb's listing. This rearrangement joins TRBV12-3 or TRBV12-4 to TRBJ2-6; TRBD1, the D gene given by the table, was not confirmed from the DNA. The CDR3 is made up of 17 amino acids, end residues included. CDR3 in amino acids: CASSTRQGGSGANVLIL.

This rearrangement joins TRBV7-9 to TRBJ2-5; D is unclear. This CDR3 has 14 residues. Germline CDR1 SEHNR, CDR2 FQNEAQ (reference sequence). Trimming shortened V by 5 bases and J by 0 bases, and 10 bases separated the two germline ends. This chain's CDR3 is CASSPDTYQETQYF. The DNA of the CDR3 is TGTGCCAGCAGCCCAGACACGTACCAAGAGACCCAGTACTTC.

With regard to this clonotype: At one of its ends the junction is not consistent with the germline gene, which may arise from a read error. The chain links TRBV11-2 to TRBJ2-3; D remains ambiguous. CDR1 and CDR2 (germline): SGHAT, FQNNGV. This CDR3 contains 11 residues. The DNA for the CDR3 is TGTACCAGCAGCCGTTCGAGTACGCAGTATTTT. Translating it yields CTSSRSSTQYF.

As regards this clonotype: The germline gene is not matched at one end of the junction; a read error may be the cause. V gene TRBV11-2 combines with J gene TRBJ2-4, with D possibly TRBD2 on 5 matching bases. CDR3 length equals 15 residues. CDR1 is SGHAT, CDR2 FQNNGV, per germline. CDR3 sequence: CASILEPASQAIQYF. The CDR3 nucleotides are TGTGCCAGCATCTTAGAACCGGCTAGCCAGGCCATACAGTACTTC. Combining the CDR3 with reference TRBV11-2 and TRBJ2-4 gives the whole variable domain EAGVAQSPRYKIIEKRQSVAFWCNPISGHATLYWYQQILGQGPKLLIQFQNNGVVDDSQLPKDRFSAERLKGVDSTLKIQPAKLEDSAVYLCASILEPASQAIQYFGAGTRLSVL.

The rearrangement links TRBV6-5 to TRBJ1-2; 9 positions agree with TRBD1. CDR3 size: 17 residues. The V and J ends lost 11 bases and 6 bases, in that order; junction bases with no gene match: 22. Germline CDR1 and CDR2: MNHEY and SVGAGI. The CDR3 region has the DNA TGTGCCGGCACTCCCTATAGGACAGGGGAGAGTCCTAATGGCTACACCTTC. Its translation is CAGTPYRTGESPNGYTF.

Concerning this clonotype itself: Since a much larger clone is just one base distant, this may be a read error. V and J are TRBV28 and TRBJ2-7; 7 nucleotides agree with TRBD2. V shed 7 bases and J 5 bases; nucleotides not matched to a gene: 14. The germline V gene has CDR1 MDHEN and CDR2 SYDVKM. This CDR3 has 15 residues. This CDR3 reads CASTNRLPGTNEQYF. In DNA, the CDR3 is TGTGCCAGCACCAACAGACTACCGGGGACTAACGAGCAGTACTTC.

Points on this clonotype: An end of the junction does not agree with germline; a read error may underlie this. This chain connects TRBV10-1 to TRBJ1-1; D gene ambiguous. The CDR3 loop spans 13 amino acids. From germline, CDR1 is WNHNN and CDR2 SYGVQD (reference sequence). CDR3 loop: CTSNESKRGPPFF. DNA for the CDR3: TGCACCAGCAATGAGTCGAAGAGAGGACCCCCTTTCTTT.

Regarding this clonotype: Given a much more abundant clone one base away, this may be a read error. The chain has TRBV5-6 and TRBJ2-3; 7 bases map to TRBD2. There are 16 residues in the CDR3. Germline CDR1 and CDR2: SGHDT and YYEEEE. CDR3 sequence reads: CASSLDSGTATDTRYF. CDR3 bases: TGTGCCAGCAGCTTGGACAGCGGGACGGCCACAGATACGCGGTATTTT.

The chain uses TRBV7-8 and TRBJ2-7; TRBD2 might be the D (6 bases). The CDR3 has 15 residues. V lost 2 bases and J 5 bases, leaving 16 bases between the germline ends. Germline CDR1 SGHVS, CDR2 FQNEAQ. CDR3 loop: CASSLLRENNHEQYF. The CDR3 bases are TGTGCCAGCAGCTTACTTCGGGAGAATAACCACGAGCAGTACTTC.

This clonotype was detected only once. A much larger clone differs from this one at a single base, so this may be a read error. V gene TRBV7-8 combines with J gene TRBJ2-7; tentative D call: TRBD1 (8 bases). The germline V gene encodes CDR1 SGHVS and CDR2 FQNEAQ. There are 15 residues in the CDR3. The CDR3 nucleotides are TGTGCCAGCAGCGTACGACAGGGGCCGGCGGGGGAGCAGCACTTC. Translation: CASSVRQGPAGEQHF. Using reference TRBV7-8 and TRBJ2-7 for the parts outside the CDR3, the full variable domain is GAGVSQSPRYKVAKRGQDVALRCDPISGHVSLFWYQQALGQGPEFLTYFQNEAQLDKSGLPSDRFFAERPEGSVSTLKIQRTQQEDSAVYLCASSVRQGPAGEQHFGPGTRLTVT.

On this clonotype: A much larger clone differs by one base, so this may be a read error. This sequence joins TRBV6-1 and TRBJ2-5, with TRBD1 identical over 9 bases. CDR3 size: 15 residues. Germline V gene lookup returns CDR1 MNHNS and CDR2 SASEGT. CDR3 sequence reads: CASSEYRQGGETRYF. In DNA form, the CDR3 reads TGTGCCAGCAGTGAATATCGACAGGGGGGAGAGACCCGGTACTTC.

The rearrangement uses TRBV5-1 and TRBJ1-1, with D perhaps matching TRBD1 (6 bases). The germline gives CDR1 SGHRS, CDR2 YFSETQ. Deletions cut 0 bases from V and 2 bases from J, with 11 bases between. The CDR3 extends over 15 amino acids. CDR3 DNA sequence: TGCGCCAGCAGCTTGGTTACAGGGCGAAACACTGAAGCTTTCTTT. Amino acids: CASSLVTGRNTEAFF.

Comment on this clonotype: A clone one base away is much larger, so this may be a read error. The rearrangement uses TRBV6-1 and TRBJ1-2, with 7 positions matching TRBD1. The CDR3 is 14 residues long. V gave up 1 base and J gave up 3 bases; unmatched junction bases: 2. The germline V gene has CDR1 MNHNS and CDR2 SASEGT. CDR3 region: CASSEVQGDYGYTF. CDR3 coding DNA: TGTGCCAGCAGTGAAGTTCAGGGGGACTATGGCTACACCTTC.

The J gene is TRBJ2-7, the V gene TRBV11-3; 9 bases match TRBD2. Germline CDR1 reads SGHNT; CDR2 reads YENEEA. The CDR3 totals 15 residues. CDR3 bases: TGTACTAGCAGCTTAGGGGGTAGCGGGAGTTACGAGCAGTACTTC. Residues: CTSSLGGSGSYEQYF.

Details on this clonotype: A single base separates this from a much larger clone, so it may be a read error. The CDR3 DNA sequence: TGTGCCAGGAGCCTACGACCGAGCTCTGGAAACACCATATATTTT. This codes for CARSLRPSSGNTIYF. The gene calls are TRBV6-2 or TRBV6-3 and TRBJ1-3; D ambiguous. V gave up 9 bases and J gave up 0 bases, with 15 bases separating them. The CDR3 has 15 amino acids. Germline V gene lookup returns CDR1 MNHEY and CDR2 SVGEGT.

This clonotype showed up many times. This chain links TRBV12-3 or TRBV12-4 with TRBJ1-1; TRBD1 is a possible D gene (5 bases). CDR3 length: 12 residues. V was trimmed by 4 bases and J by 4 bases, leaving 7 bases between them. The CDR3 protein is CASSWTSTEAFF. In DNA form, the CDR3 reads TGTGCCAGCAGTTGGACAAGCACTGAAGCTTTCTTT.